This T cell receptor (beta chain) was sequenced in a study of T cells in Graves' hyperthyroidism and ophthalmopathy. The CDR3 is made up of 18 amino acids. Per the germline V gene, CDR1 is WNHNN and CDR2 is SYGVQD (reference sequence). Germline trimming cut 3 bases from V and 4 bases from J; bases unmatched to any gene: 15. From RNA transcripts, TCR beta CDR3 regions were amplified. First-round RT-PCR with HTBI primers amplified the TCR CDR3 region. TCRdb used MiXCR to reprocess the multiplex PCR reads, holding one entry per CDR3 protein. The repertoire holds some 770,000 distinct CDR3 sequences, with 15% to 20% as singletons.

The source of this sequence is a man between 18 and 29 years old with Graves' hyperthyroidism. The chain uses TRBV10-1 and TRBJ2-1, with 7 nucleotides matching TRBD1. Sequenced input: blood. The CDR3 sequence is CASSDPRDRGGSYNEQFF. DNA of the CDR3: TGCGCCAGCAGTGACCCTCGGGACAGAGGGGGCTCGTACAATGAGCAGTTCTTC.